What follows describes a single T cell receptor beta chain. The antigen remains undetermined. The sample comes from a study of blood T cells in healthy people across ages. General study results and limits: Naive T cell percentage by flow cytometry tracked strongly with beta diversity. Measured against age, TCR beta diversity per million T cells decreased in a roughly linear manner. Versus aged donors, long-lived donors had higher diversity and more naive CD4+ cells.

In germline, CDR1 is SEHNR, CDR2 FQNEAQ (reference sequence). V was cut by 5 bases and J by 8 bases, with 26 bases left in between. The CDR3 loop spans 17 amino acids. Per sample, extraction of total RNA gave at least 5.5 micrograms in every case. With a J-beta primer mix and a sample-barcoded 5' primer, a second PCR ran roughly 6 to 12 cycles. TCRdb reanalysed the 5' RACE reads using MiXCR and keeps one entry per CDR3 protein. The table has 720,000 or so distinct CDR3 sequences, less than 45% seen once; the top ten hold 30%. The origin of this receptor is an older man in good health. Sequences were obtained from blood. The chain carries TRBV7-9 and TRBJ2-3; D is possibly TRBD2 (5 bases). CDR3 coding DNA: TGTGCCAGCAGCACCCCACAAGGTCGGGGAATGTCTGCTACGCAGTATTTT. It translates to CASSTPQGRGMSATQYF. The full variable domain, in which reference TRBV7-9 and TRBJ2-3 provide the parts outside the CDR3, is DTGVSQNPRHKITKRGQNVTFRCDPISEHNRLYWYRQTLGQGPEFLTYFQNEAQLEKSRLLSDRFSAERPKGSFSTLEIQRTEQGDSAMYLCASSTPQGRGMSATQYFGPGTRLTVL.